This TCR beta chain appears in the sequencing data of a study of blood T cell repertoires in COVID-19. Whole-study context: COVID-19 samples, acute and convalescent, were from the United States, Italy and Spain. Sources were T cells, B-cell-depleted T cells, or PBMCs; the material itself was cDNA or gDNA.

The V gene end was trimmed by 1 base and the J gene end by 4 bases; junction bases not matched to a gene: 1. CDR1 is SGHNT, CDR2 YYREEE, per germline (reference sequence). The CDR3 spans 15 residues. In the authors' workflow: Cell counts per sample came from amplifying reference gene primers. Sequencing was performed with immunoSEQ multiplex PCR; in TCRdb, only in-frame clones are kept and a portion is missing. The DNA gave D and trimming, while V, J and clone size come from that table. The data contain around 260,000 clones, about 90% of them singletons. The specimen sequenced was peripheral blood. The receptor was isolated from a woman aged 70 to 79 with COVID-19, enrolled during active disease. The rearrangement joins TRBV5-4 to TRBJ2-1, with 11 bases matching TRBD2. This CDR3 is CASSLTSGSYNEQFF. Written as DNA, the CDR3 is TGTGCCAGCAGCTTGACTAGCGGGAGTTACAATGAGCAGTTCTTC.